This TCR beta chain comes out of a study of OX40 agonist ivuxolimab in advanced cancers. Across the whole study: Subjects had a mean age of about 61 years, with a range of about 23 to 79; less than 90% were male.

The CDR3 is 17 amino acids. Trimming took off 0 bases at V and 1 base at J, with 15 bases between the two ends. CDR1 and CDR2 (germline): MNHEY, SMNVEV (reference sequence). TCRdb's copy holds only in-frame clones and misses some; the assay was immunoSEQ multiplex PCR. This sample has some 54,000 clones, with 70% to 80% found just once. This TCR derives from an adult with an advanced solid tumor such as melanoma, head and neck, liver or kidney cancer. Sequencing used CD4+ or CD8+ T cells sorted from blood, obtained in a trial of the OX40 agonist ivuxolimab. This chain uses TRBV27 with TRBJ1-1; D not resolved. CDR3 sequence (DNA): TGTGCCAGCAGTTTATCTGTCGGCGGAGGAGCGAACACTGAAGCTTTCTTT. It translates to CASSLSVGGGANTEAFF.